Following are 16 T cell receptor beta chains from one sample sequenced in a study of T cell repertoires in cytomegalovirus infection. These receptors have no identified antigens. Using its own MiXCR run on the reads, TCRdb lists one record per CDR3 protein. In the table there are about 24,000 distinct CDR3 sequences, approximately 22% of which are singletons. Material: CD8+ T cells from cultured PBMCs, obtained from culture after CMV antigen stimulation. All receptors derive from a human donor in good health (CMV status not recorded). Some clones in this sample may be carry-over from other donors' samples.

The chain joins TRBV6-2 or TRBV6-3 to TRBJ1-5; D may be TRBD1 (6 bases). Germline CDR1 and CDR2: MNHEY and SVGEGT. Trimming removed 5 bases at V and 0 bases at J, with 14 bases between. The CDR3 runs 16 residues. The CDR3 sequence is CASSDETGFSNQPQHF. In nucleotides, the CDR3 is TGTGCCAGCAGTGACGAAACAGGGTTTAGCAATCAGCCCCAGCATTTT.

This clonotype occurred many times. This rearrangement joins TRBV12-3 or TRBV12-4 to TRBJ1-1; no definite D call. The V gene lost 7 bases and the J gene lost 4 bases, with 16 bases spanning the gap. The CDR3 loop spans 14 amino acids. The CDR3 here is CASTPQMGATEAFF. The CDR3 DNA reads as TGTGCCAGCACCCCTCAAATGGGTGCCACTGAAGCTTTCTTT.

This chain uses TRBV29-1 with TRBJ1-2, with D perhaps matching TRBD1 (5 bases). Trimming stripped 5 bases from V and 4 bases from J, with 14 bases between. In germline, CDR1 is SQVTM, CDR2 ANQGSEA. This CDR3 spans 13 amino acids. CDR3 in DNA: TGCAGCGTTCTCGGGGGTTTGGGCTATGGCTACACCTTC. Protein product: CSVLGGLGYGYTF.

This clonotype was observed a handful of times. The chain recombines TRBV5-6 with TRBJ2-3; D is perhaps TRBD1 (5 bases). The CDR3 loop spans 15 amino acids. Germline loops: CDR1 SGHDT, CDR2 YYEEEE. V was cut by 0 bases and J by 2 bases, with 10 bases left in between. CDR3: CASSLDRRYTDTQYF. The CDR3 DNA reads as TGTGCCAGCAGCTTGGACAGGAGATACACAGATACGCAGTATTTT.

This chain links TRBV5-4 with TRBJ1-1; D uncertain. Germline V CDR1 and CDR2: SGHNT, YYREEE (reference sequence). This CDR3 has 14 residues. The V end was cut by 4 bases, the J end by 6 bases, with 16 bases between. DNA for the CDR3: TGTGCCAGCAGCGGACCCGATATAAATTCTGAAGCTTTCTTT. The encoded protein is CASSGPDINSEAFF.

V usage is TRBV3-1 and J usage is TRBJ1-5, with D unresolved. The CDR3 has 15 residues. The V and J ends lost 4 bases and 1 base respectively, with 11 bases between them. Per germline, CDR1 LGHDT and CDR2 YNNKEL (reference sequence). As DNA, the CDR3 is TGTGCCAGCAGCCTAGGAGGACCGAGCAATCAGCCCCAGCATTTT. Residues: CASSLGGPSNQPQHF. The variable domain in full, completed from reference TRBV3-1 and TRBJ1-5, reads DTAVSQTPKYLVTQMGNDKSIKCEQNLGHDTMYWYKQDSKKFLKIMFSYNNKELIINETVPNRFSPKSPDKAHLNLHINSLELGDSAVYFCASSLGGPSNQPQHFGDGTRLSIL.

The chain has TRBV28 and TRBJ2-7; no reliable D call. Germline V CDR1 and CDR2: MDHEN, SYDVKM. CDR3 length equals 14 residues. V was cut by 5 bases and J by 1 base, with 12 bases left in between. The CDR3 region has the DNA TGTGCCAGCAGTCGGGCCGCAGAGTCCTACGAGCAGTACTTC. It is translated as CASSRAAESYEQYF.

This chain uses TRBV5-5 with TRBJ2-1; D gene uncertain. Germline CDR1 is SGHKS and CDR2 is YYEKEE (reference sequence). CDR3 length: 16 amino acids. The V gene lost 4 bases and the J gene lost 2 bases, with 16 bases spanning the gap. CDR3 amino acids: CASSPEHSTAYNEQFF. The CDR3 nucleotides read TGTGCCAGCAGCCCGGAGCACAGCACAGCCTACAATGAGCAGTTCTTC.

Only a few counts were recorded for this clonotype. The chain links TRBV6-2 or TRBV6-3 to TRBJ2-3; D unclear. CDR3 length: 11 amino acids. Germline lookup yields CDR1 MNHEY and CDR2 SVGEGT. V gave up 6 bases and J gave up 2 bases, with 3 bases separating them. CDR3 nucleotides: TGTGCCAGCAGGATCACAGATACGCAGTATTTT. It is translated as CASRITDTQYF.

J is TRBJ1-1 and V is TRBV7-9; no firm D call. Germline CDR1 and CDR2: SEHNR and FQNEAQ (reference sequence). V lost 5 bases to trimming and J lost 6 bases, with 10 bases between them. CDR3 size: 12 residues. This CDR3 is CASSREGAEAFF. The CDR3, as DNA: TGTGCCAGCAGCAGGGAGGGCGCTGAAGCTTTCTTT. Filled out from reference TRBV7-9 and TRBJ1-1, the complete variable domain reads DTGVSQNPRHKITKRGQNVTFRCDPISEHNRLYWYRQTLGQGPEFLTYFQNEAQLEKSRLLSDRFSAERPKGSFSTLEIQRTEQGDSAMYLCASSREGAEAFFGQGTRLTVV.

V usage is TRBV27 and J usage is TRBJ2-7; TRBD1 agrees at 8 bases. The germline gives CDR1 MNHEY, CDR2 SMNVEV (reference sequence). The J segment lost 3 bases and the V segment lost 4 bases, leaving 8 bases of the junction unmatched. The CDR3 runs to 15 residues. Here the CDR3 reads CASSSWTGQNYEQYF. CDR3 coding DNA: TGTGCCAGCAGTTCATGGACAGGGCAGAACTACGAGCAGTACTTC.

The chain is built from TRBV13 and TRBJ2-3; D gene ambiguous. Germline lookup yields CDR1 PRHDT and CDR2 FYEKMQ (reference sequence). The V and J ends lost 3 bases and 5 bases respectively, with 6 bases between them. The CDR3 loop spans 12 amino acids. The DNA of the CDR3 is TGTGCCAGCAGCTTCTTAGGAGATACGCAGTATTTT. This sequence encodes CASSFLGDTQYF.

The chain is built from TRBV6-6 and TRBJ2-1, with TRBD1 matching over 7 bases. This CDR3 contains 15 residues. V lost 5 bases, J lost 7 bases, and 11 bases stayed unmatched. CDR1 is MNHNY and CDR2 is SVGAGI in the germline V gene (reference sequence). CDR3 in amino acids: CASSPQGRGWNEQFF. The CDR3 coding sequence is TGTGCCAGCAGTCCACAGGGGAGAGGGTGGAATGAGCAGTTCTTC.

This clonotype was detected only a few times. As DNA, the CDR3 is TGTGCCAGCACCCTTCCCCCGGACAGCTACAATGAGCAGTTCTTC. Its protein product is CASTLPPDSYNEQFF. This chain links TRBV6-1 with TRBJ2-1; TRBD1 might be the D (6 bases). The germline V and J ends were trimmed by 7 bases and 3 bases, with 16 bases remaining between them. The CDR3 is made up of 15 amino acids. Germline assignment: CDR1 MNHNS and CDR2 SASEGT.

This chain uses TRBV29-1 with TRBJ2-5, with D maybe TRBD2 (6 bases). Germline CDR1 SQVTM, CDR2 ANQGSEA. The CDR3 is 14 residues long. V was pared by 5 bases and J by 5 bases, with 18 bases between. The CDR3: CSVWTRGTQETQYF. CDR3 nucleotides: TGCAGCGTTTGGACACGGGGGACCCAGGAGACCCAGTACTTC. Full variable domain (missing parts from reference TRBV29-1 and TRBJ2-5): SAVISQKPSRDICQRGTSLTIQCQVDSQVTMMFWYRQQPGQSLTLIATANQGSEATYESGFVIDKFPISRPNLTFSTLTVSNMSPEDSSIYLCSVWTRGTQETQYFGPGTRLLVL.

This clonotype has more than one count but fewer than ten. The chain carries TRBV19 and TRBJ2-2; a possible D gene is TRBD1 (5 bases). V lost 8 bases and J 3 bases, leaving 22 bases between the germline ends. Germline V gene lookup returns CDR1 LNHDA and CDR2 SQIVND (reference sequence). CDR3 length equals 17 residues. The CDR3 DNA reads as TGTGCCAGTCCCCAGTTAGGGGATATACGGGACACCGGGGAGCTGTTTTTT. Its translation: CASPQLGDIRDTGELFF.